This T cell receptor beta chain was observed in a study of cytomegalovirus exposure and HLA in healthy donors. Study at large: Approximately 190 million T cells yielded 120 million or so unique TCR beta sequences, as an earlier analysis found.

Overall study results and limits: Whilst most TCR sequences proved rare, a subset of public TCRs occurred across many donors. Most subjects' HLA-A and HLA-B alleles were reportedly predicted from TCR beta sequences. Several top significant clusters appeared, in a later analysis, to be linked to common viral pathogens.

This PCR relied on a set of 60 Vbeta primers and 13 Jbeta primers. Repertoires were generated with immunoSEQ multiplex PCR, while TCRdb's copy carries only in-frame clones and drops some. The sample has approximately 120,000 clones; 76% are singletons. Germline CDR1 LGHNA, CDR2 YSLEER. The CDR3 has 16 residues. Between the trimmed V and J ends, which lost 0 bases and 8 bases, there was a span of 19 bases. As to this clone: Its antigen is undetermined.

The sequenced sample was PBMCs. V and J are TRBV4-3 and TRBJ1-2, with D maybe TRBD1 (5 bases). The source of this sequence is a man between 45 and 60 years old in good health and CMV-seronegative. The CDR3 DNA follows: TGCGCCAGCAGCCAAGATATCACAGGCGAATCGCGGGGCTACACCTTC. Amino acids: CASSQDITGESRGYTF.